The 23 T cell receptor beta chains below were found in one sample sequenced in a study of T cell responses to AZD1222 COVID-19 vaccine. Assay used: immunoSEQ multiplex PCR; TCRdb lists only in-frame clones, some missing. The profile shows some 190,000 clones, about 91% of them singletons. Sequenced here: peripheral blood, sampled on day 0 of AZD1222 vaccination. These TCRs come from an adult in good health.

The CDR3 sequence is CASSLEGVVQYEQYF. Written as DNA, the CDR3 is TGTGCCAGCAGCTTGGAGGGCGTAGTTCAATACGAGCAGTACTTC. The chain employs TRBV5-4 and TRBJ2-7; no clear D gene. The CDR3 extends over 15 amino acids. Trimming removed 0 bases from V and 4 bases from J, with 14 bases in between. Germline V gene lookup returns CDR1 SGHNT and CDR2 YYREEE (reference sequence).

The gene calls are TRBV5-4 and TRBJ2-3, with 9 positions matching TRBD1. The CDR3 sequence is 16 residues long. Germline V gene lookup returns CDR1 SGHNT and CDR2 YYREEE (reference sequence). Losses at the gene ends were 3 bases for V and 0 bases for J; bases not matched to a gene: 5. The CDR3 here is CASSSPTGGSTDTQYF. The CDR3, as DNA: TGTGCCAGCAGCTCTCCGACAGGGGGAAGCACAGATACGCAGTATTTT.

This chain links TRBV9 with TRBJ1-4; possible D gene TRBD1, 5 bases. The CDR3 runs 15 residues. The V gene's germline CDR1 is SGDLS and CDR2 YYNGEE. Trimming removed 0 bases at V and 4 bases at J, with 10 bases between. The CDR3 DNA sequence: TGTGCCAGCAGCGTAGGGGACCGGGATAATGAAAAACTGTTTTTT. Its translation is CASSVGDRDNEKLFF.

V usage is TRBV9 and J usage is TRBJ2-3, with D possibly being TRBD2 (6 bases). Between the trimmed V and J ends, which lost 0 bases and 7 bases, there was a span of 15 bases. The germline gives CDR1 SGDLS, CDR2 YYNGEE. The length of the CDR3 is 15 residues. The CDR3, as DNA: TGTGCCAGCAGCGTAGTGGGGGGTCCCGAACATACGCAGTATTTT. Its protein product is CASSVVGGPEHTQYF. The full variable domain, rest sourced from reference TRBV9 and TRBJ2-3, is DSGVTQTPKHLITATGQRVTLRCSPRSGDLSVYWYQQSLDQGLQFLIQYYNGEERAKGNILERFSAQQFPDLHSELNLSSLELGDSALYFCASSVVGGPEHTQYFGPGTRLTVL.

The chain joins TRBV6-5 to TRBJ2-2; D unclear. Germline CDR1 and CDR2: MNHEY and SVGAGI. The CDR3 contains 13 residues. The V end was cut by 10 bases, the J end by 4 bases, with 13 bases between. CDR3 residues: CAIGLDGTGELFF. The CDR3 coding sequence is TGTGCCATCGGGCTCGACGGCACCGGGGAGCTGTTTTTT.

This clone showed up just once. The chain carries TRBV7-2 and TRBJ1-6; 8 bases are shared with TRBD1. V shed 5 bases and J 6 bases; nucleotides not matched to a gene: 6. The CDR3 is 15 amino acids. Germline V gene lookup returns CDR1 SGHTA and CDR2 FQGNSA. The CDR3 here is CASSRGQGVNSPLHF. CDR3 nucleotide sequence: TGTGCCAGCAGCCGCGGACAGGGAGTTAATTCACCCCTCCACTTT.

V gene TRBV7-8 combines with J gene TRBJ2-7; TRBD2 aligns across 7 bases. The J segment lost 0 bases and the V segment lost 5 bases, leaving 7 bases of the junction unmatched. The CDR3 has 15 residues. From germline, CDR1 is SGHVS and CDR2 FQNEAQ. The CDR3 spells CASSPREGFSYEQYF. CDR3 nucleotides: TGTGCCAGCAGCCCCAGGGAGGGATTCTCCTACGAGCAGTACTTC.

The CDR3 region has the DNA TGTGCCAGTAGTATAGGGGGGGTAAGCAATTCACCCCTCCACTTT. Its protein is CASSIGGVSNSPLHF. The rearrangement uses TRBV19 and TRBJ1-6; a weak D match, TRBD1 (5 bases). CDR3 size: 15 residues. From germline, CDR1 is LNHDA and CDR2 SQIVND (reference sequence). V lost 1 base, J lost 7 bases, and 11 bases lay in between.

V usage is TRBV20-1 and J usage is TRBJ1-2; D gene uncertain. The CDR3 is 13 residues long. Looked up from germline, CDR1 is DFQATT and CDR2 is SNEGSKA (reference sequence). Trimming took 3 bases from V and 4 from J, leaving 12 bases between them. In DNA, the CDR3 is TGCAGTGCTAGTGGTGGGTTCGGCTATGGCTACACCTTC. Translating gives CSASGGFGYGYTF.

V and J are TRBV7-9 and TRBJ2-3; D not resolved. Trimming removed 4 bases from V and 0 bases from J, with 2 bases in between. Germline values: CDR1 SEHNR, CDR2 FQNEAQ (reference sequence). The CDR3 is 12 amino acids. CDR3 protein: CASSSSTDTQYF. CDR3 sequence (DNA): TGTGCCAGCAGCTCAAGCACAGATACGCAGTATTTT.

CDR3 DNA: TGTGCCAGCAGCTTGGGACTAGCGGGGGGTGGAGAGCAGTTCTTC. It translates to CASSLGLAGGGEQFF. The chain carries TRBV11-3 and TRBJ2-1; TRBD2 agrees at 15 bases. The CDR3 runs to 15 residues. Trimming cost V 3 bases and J 10 bases; bases outside gene matches: 4. From germline, CDR1 is SGHNT and CDR2 YENEEA.

The chain employs TRBV20-1 and TRBJ2-7; D may be TRBD1 (6 bases). Germline V lookup: CDR1 DFQATT, CDR2 SNEGSKA (reference sequence). The CDR3 is 15 residues long. The V and J ends lost 3 bases and 3 bases respectively, with 18 bases between them. CDR3 DNA: TGCAGTGCTAGTCGTCGCCTACGACAGGTCTACGAGCAGTACTTC. Translation gives CSASRRLRQVYEQYF.

The chain carries TRBV13 and TRBJ1-2, with D hard to call. The germline V gene encodes CDR1 PRHDT and CDR2 FYEKMQ (reference sequence). V shed 5 bases and J shed 8 bases, with 15 bases lying between them. This CDR3 spans 13 amino acids. CDR3 in amino acids: CASSPDPIYGYTF. CDR3 coding DNA: TGTGCCAGCAGCCCGGACCCTATCTACGGCTACACCTTC.

V gene TRBV7-9 combines with J gene TRBJ1-2, with 8 bases identical to TRBD1. The germline gives CDR1 SEHNR, CDR2 FQNEAQ (reference sequence). V gave up 1 base and J gave up 2 bases; unmatched junction bases: 3. There are 15 residues in the CDR3. The CDR3 spells CASSLGQGANYGYTF. CDR3 nucleotides: TGTGCCAGCAGCTTAGGGCAGGGGGCGAACTATGGCTACACCTTC.

This chain links TRBV5-1 with TRBJ2-1; the D gene is possibly TRBD2 (5 bases). In germline, CDR1 is SGHRS, CDR2 YFSETQ. V was pared by 0 bases and J by 8 bases, with 9 bases between. The CDR3 consists of 13 residues. CDR3 DNA: TGCGCCAGCAGCTTGGCGGGATTCTATGAGCAGTTCTTC. This encodes CASSLAGFYEQFF. The full variable domain, rest sourced from reference TRBV5-1 and TRBJ2-1, is KAGVTQTPRYLIKTRGQQVTLSCSPISGHRSVSWYQQTPGQGLQFLFEYFSETQRNKGNFPGRFSGRQFSNSRSEMNVSTLELGDSALYLCASSLAGFYEQFFGPGTRLTVL.

This chain links TRBV7-2 with TRBJ2-7; no definite D call. Germline CDR1 reads SGHTA; CDR2 reads FQGNSA. Trimming took 5 bases from V and 0 from J, leaving 11 bases between them. The CDR3 is made up of 14 amino acids. CDR3 nucleotides: TGTGCCAGCAGCCGCGACACCTTCTCCTACGAGCAGTACTTC. Its translation: CASSRDTFSYEQYF.

The J gene is TRBJ2-5, the V gene TRBV24-1, with 9 bases identical to TRBD1. Looked up from germline, CDR1 is KGHDR and CDR2 is SFDVKD. V was pared by 10 bases and J by 2 bases, with 4 bases of the junction left unmatched. The CDR3 runs to 13 residues. The CDR3 DNA reads TGTGCCACGGGAGGGACAGGGCAAGAGACCCAGTACTTC. This encodes CATGGTGQETQYF.

The chain is built from TRBV2 and TRBJ1-6; D perhaps matches TRBD1 (5 bases). The CDR3 contains 16 residues. Germline V gene sequence: CDR1 SNHLY, CDR2 FYNNEI. Trimming left V 6 bases short and J 7 bases short, with 19 bases between. The CDR3 DNA sequence: TGTGCCAGCAGCCCCAGTGAGGACATCGGGAATTCACCCCTCCACTTT. Protein: CASSPSEDIGNSPLHF. Full variable domain (outside the CDR3, taken from reference TRBV2 and TRBJ1-6): EPEVTQTPSHQVTQMGQEVILRCVPISNHLYFYWYRQILGQKVEFLVSFYNNEISEKSEIFDDQFSVERPDGSNFTLKIRSTKLEDSAMYFCASSPSEDIGNSPLHFGNGTRLTVT.

This clone was seen just once. The CDR3 DNA follows: TGCGCCAGCAGCTTGGTTGGGTGGGCAGGAGATACGCAGTATTTT. Translated, it gives CASSLVGWAGDTQYF. The V gene is TRBV5-1, the J gene TRBJ2-3; D is uncertain. Trimming removed 0 bases at V and 5 bases at J, with 13 bases between. Per germline, CDR1 SGHRS and CDR2 YFSETQ. CDR3 length: 15 amino acids.

For the CDR3, the DNA is TGTGCCAGCAGTTTACAGGGGTCTGAGCAGTACTTC. It translates to CASSLQGSEQYF. The J gene is TRBJ2-7, the V gene TRBV28; D is possibly TRBD1 (6 bases). Germline-derived CDR1 and CDR2 are MDHEN and SYDVKM. The CDR3 runs 12 residues. With 2 bases removed from V and 7 bases from J, the gap between germline ends came to 9 bases.

The rearrangement joins TRBV20-1 to TRBJ2-5; no reliable D call. V shed 2 bases and J shed 4 bases, with 5 bases lying between them. The V gene's germline CDR1 is DFQATT and CDR2 SNEGSKA (reference sequence). This CDR3 is built from 11 residues. The CDR3 loop reads CSARTGETQYF. The CDR3 nucleotides are TGCAGTGCTAGAACCGGAGAGACCCAGTACTTC.

The rearrangement links TRBV28 to TRBJ2-1; 8 nucleotides match TRBD2. From germline, CDR1 is MDHEN and CDR2 SYDVKM. V lost 10 bases to trimming and J lost 9 bases; unmatched junction nucleotides: 11. The CDR3 runs to 13 residues. The CDR3 reads CATELLRGGEQFF. CDR3 bases: TGTGCCACCGAGCTCCTTCGGGGGGGTGAGCAGTTCTTC.

V and J are TRBV7-9 and TRBJ2-7, with TRBD1 identical over 7 bases. Germline assignment: CDR1 SEHNR and CDR2 FQNEAQ (reference sequence). CDR3 length: 16 amino acids. V shed 5 bases and J 1 base; nucleotides not matched to a gene: 11. CDR3 protein: CASSPPDPGQSYEQYF. The CDR3 coding sequence is TGTGCCAGCAGCCCACCCGACCCGGGACAGTCCTACGAGCAGTACTTC.